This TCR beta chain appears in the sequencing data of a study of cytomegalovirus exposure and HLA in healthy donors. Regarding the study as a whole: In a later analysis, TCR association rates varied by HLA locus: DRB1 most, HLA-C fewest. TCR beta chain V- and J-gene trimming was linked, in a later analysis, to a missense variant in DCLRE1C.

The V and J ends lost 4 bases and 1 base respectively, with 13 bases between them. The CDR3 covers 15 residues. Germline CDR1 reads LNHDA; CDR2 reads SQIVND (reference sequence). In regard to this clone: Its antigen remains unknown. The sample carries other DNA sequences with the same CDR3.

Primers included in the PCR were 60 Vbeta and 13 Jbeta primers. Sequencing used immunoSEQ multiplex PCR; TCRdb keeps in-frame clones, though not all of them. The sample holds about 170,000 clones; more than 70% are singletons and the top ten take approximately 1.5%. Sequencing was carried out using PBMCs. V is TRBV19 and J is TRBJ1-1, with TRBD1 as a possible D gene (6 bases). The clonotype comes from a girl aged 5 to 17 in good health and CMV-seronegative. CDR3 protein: CASSTPGQKNTEAFF. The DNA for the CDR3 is TGTGCCAGTAGTACCCCGGGACAAAAGAACACTGAAGCTTTCTTT.